This T cell receptor beta chain stems from a study of cytomegalovirus exposure and HLA in healthy donors (dated by TCRdb to 2015 to 2018). About the full investigation: An earlier analysis of roughly 500 of the donors reported 250 to 300 Gb of sequence data and approximately 110 million unique TCR beta sequences from about 179 million T cells. Genome-wide SNP genotypes for about three fifths of the 666 donors were used in a later genetic analysis, which treated that subset as a discovery cohort. All discovery cohort repertoires had been generated on a single sequencing platform. Donor age, sex, ethnicity and CMV serostatus were compiled alongside the repertoire data. The study was designed to test whether signatures of past pathogen exposure could be identified by cataloging public T cell receptors. Among the roughly 380 genotyped donors, under 90% belonged to the genetic ancestry cluster associated with self-reported Caucasian donors. In an earlier analysis of 500 to 650 of the donors, high-throughput TCR beta sequencing was used to judge whether each TCR beta V gene segment behaved as functional or pseudogenic. Both class I and class II loci were covered by HLA typing, at four-digit resolution. Typing coverage varied by locus: about 620-640 donors for A, B, C, DRB1 and DQB1; under 550 for DQA1; about 590 for DPA1; about 450 for DPB1. Because of strong linkage in the cohort, roughly five DR-DQ haplotypes were treated as single units for association and clustering. The later analysis used no new phenotypic data to find candidate immune exposures, relying instead on TCR beta sequences and their occurrence across donors. About 320 gigabases of sequencing data and approximately 93 million unique TCR sequences were included in an early release covering several hundred HLA-typed donors. The study profiled the T cell repertoires of under 850 subjects by immunosequencing and related them to cytomegalovirus serostatus. To predict cytomegalovirus infection status, the study combined high-throughput TCR immunosequencing, statistical association of individual TCRs with disease status, and machine learning. A later analysis re-examined previously published TCR beta repertoires from 600 to 700 donors and added high-resolution HLA genotyping to investigate patterns of TCR occurrence. On average, approximately 250,000 unique TCR beta nucleotide sequences were sequenced per donor among 300 to 500 genotyped donors of the cohort, with around 19% of those sequences being non-productive. Along with the roughly 700-subject first cohort, a separate validation cohort of over a hundred different subjects was used. What the work shows at the level of the full study, not this receptor alone: When HLA alleles, especially DR and DQ, strongly co-occurred, attributing TCR associations to individual alleles was difficult. A later genetic analysis associated a missense DCLRE1C variant with V-gene and J-gene trimming of TCR beta chains, and an independent cohort replicated the association. A cluster of highly shared sequence variants was judged likely to be a technical artifact of the sequencing pipeline. According to the authors, the approach could potentially be generalized to other disease states and immunological phenotypes. Presence/absence analyses assumed roughly uniform sequencing depth across donors, an assumption that may not hold. Because HLA typing was missing for some donors at each locus, association tests included only the typed subset. An earlier analysis of several hundred of the donors showed that most TCR beta V segments appeared in productive rearrangements either about 87% or about 30% of the time, which broadly matched IMGT annotations. In vitro tests confirmed that a few of the cytomegalovirus-associated TCR beta chains recognize cytomegalovirus antigens. A further reported finding was that TCR beta sequences accurately predicted the HLA-A and HLA-B alleles for most subjects in the first cohort. The study gave a list of 150 to 200 TCR beta chains associated with cytomegalovirus. A later analysis associated 15,000 to 20,000 TCR beta sequences with specific HLA alleles at a false discovery rate of 0.05. Some IMGT-functional V segments, including TRBV6-2 and TRBV6-3, could not be distinguished by the 87-base-pair reads and were therefore excluded. In a later genetic analysis, fewer N-insertions in productive TCRs were reported among donors in an Asian-associated ancestry cluster than the roughly 640-donor mean. In a later analysis, the rate of TCR association differed among HLA loci, with DRB1 alleles having the most associated TCRs and HLA-C alleles having the fewest. Most TCR sequences were seen in very few donors, while some public TCRs were found in many individuals. Several of the top co-occurrence clusters appeared to be linked to parvovirus B19, influenza, CMV and Epstein-Barr virus, according to a later analysis. Linkage disequilibrium might explain the correlated functional status among segregating V segments, but an unknown experimental factor could not be ruled out. The only immune exposure information available for the cohort was CMV serostatus. Most CMV-associated TCR beta chains appeared to be HLA-restricted in a later analysis, and the HLA associations seemed to be driven largely by CMV exposure. The earlier analysis of some 560 of the donors excluded seventeen rarely observed V segments, including chromosome 9 orphons, because counts were too low. A later analysis found that HLA-associated TCR beta chains were more clonally expanded and had lower generation probabilities than equally common non-associated chains. In this cohort, only TCR beta chains were sequenced, and detectable features were limited by the absence of alpha or paired-chain data. The classifier was reported to diagnose cytomegalovirus status with high specificity and sensitivity in both the original cohort and the validation cohort.

The cohort comprised several hundred healthy bone marrow donors. Cohort members were all nominally healthy when sampled, although unrecorded immune exposures were likely present. The donor tested CMV seronegative and was one of the 352 seronegative cohort members. Every donor gave a peripheral blood sample, and the peripheral blood mononuclear cells from that sample were used for TCR beta sequencing. The Qiagen DNeasy Blood Extraction Kit was used to extract genomic DNA from the blood cell samples. V is reduced by 3 bases and J by 4 bases, leaving a spacing of 3 bases between them. The CDR1 and CDR2 encoded by the germline V gene (reference sequence) are GTSNPN and SVGIG. Including cysteine and phenylalanine, the CDR3 has 10 amino acids. The kept DNA is CDR3 alone, 30 bases in frame from the first base. Libraries were built with the immunoSEQ multiplex PCR assay. For the multiplex PCR, a mixture combining 60 forward primers for TCR Vbeta segments and 13 reverse primers for TCR Jbeta segments was used. The CDR3 region of rearranged TCR beta genes was amplified from genomic DNA by a multiplex PCR assay. The Illumina HiSeq System was used to sequence the amplified TCR beta libraries as 87-base-pair reads. For the original study's pipeline: Across the 700 or so repertoires, a later analysis counted tens of millions of unique TCR beta chains, 8.5 million to 12 million of which were shared by at least two donors. Raw reads were error-corrected and collapsed into unique sequences by a nearest-neighbor algorithm in which closely related sequences were merged to remove PCR and sequencing errors. CDR3 sequences were aligned to IMGT reference sequences to assign V, D and J gene segments. For a sequence to be retained, a match of at least six nucleotides to both a V gene segment and a J gene segment was required. Rearrangements were classified as productive when the CDR3 lacked stop codons and remained in frame with V and J, and all other rearrangements were classified as non-productive. Following IMGT convention, CDR3 was defined as the stretch from the second conserved V-encoded cysteine to the conserved J-encoded phenylalanine. The earlier analysis of about 570 of the donors excluded any sequence lacking an unambiguous match to a single V gene segment. In an earlier analysis of a few hundred of the donors, V segments were called functional above 56.7% productive rearrangements and were called segregating when the between-donor standard deviation exceeded 5%. A statistical classification framework was built for diagnosing cytomegalovirus status from the catalog of TCR beta chain sequences. In a later analysis, V and J genes were assigned by comparing TCR nucleotide sequences against IMGT/GENE-DB human TR gene sequences. The TCRdist pipeline was used in a later analysis to assign CDR3 sequences and most-parsimonious VDJ recombination scenarios. A later analysis defined each TCR beta chain by its CDR3 amino acid sequence plus V-gene family, and excluded reads lacking a unique V-gene family. A later analysis removed 550 to 700 highly shared, low-generation-probability nucleotide sequences to deal with suspected cross-contamination and a sequencing artifact. In a later analysis, a clonal expansion index for each public chain was calculated from normalized within-repertoire ranks of inferred template counts. Generation probabilities in a later analysis came from a VDJ recombination model fitted to out-of-frame rearrangements, and those results were checked against IGoR. In a later analysis, TCR-TCR, TCR-HLA and TCR-CMV co-occurrence was scored with hypergeometric tests, and a repertoire-size bias correction was applied to TCR pairs. False discovery rates were estimated in a later analysis by permuting HLA or CMV assignments 20 times. A later analysis grouped co-occurring TCRs with DBSCAN, adding TCRdist sequence similarity when clustering within HLA-allele-positive subsets. Repertoires with fewer than 30,000 or more than 120,000 public chains were left out of co-occurrence clustering, as were about 5 repertoires with anomalous nucleotide sharing. This immuneACCESS table, as held by TCRdb, lists in-frame sequences with V and J called but not all clones. Of the missing ones, under half trace to an unresolved V gene in checked studies; the others have no known cause. Clonal size and the V and J genes are those of that table, whereas D and trimming came from the DNA. Within this sample are approximately 150,000 clones, with roughly 85% of them counted one time only. The top ten constitute about 1.3% of the sample.

Details on this clone: Which antigen it targets is not known. Base qualities are missing; no much larger clone stands one base away.

The chain uses TRBV30 and TRBJ1-1; the D gene lacks a confident call. The TCR was taken from a young man in good health and CMV-seronegative. Sequenced input: PBMCs. CDR3 protein: CAWSGTEAFF. At the DNA level, the sequence is TGTGCCTGGAGCGGCACTGAAGCTTTCTTT. With the rest looked up from the reference TRBV30 and TRBJ1-1 genes rather than sequenced, the full variable domain is SQTIHQWPATLVQPVGSPLSLECTVEGTSNPNLYWYRQAAGRGLQLLFYSVGIGQISSEVPQNLSASRPQDRQFILSSKKLLLSDSGFYLCAWSGTEAFFGQGTRLTVV.